These T cell receptor beta chains were read from a single sample in a study of early T cells in non-severe SARS-CoV-2 infection. TCRdb passed the 5' RACE reads through MiXCR, listing each CDR3 protein once. The sample shows approximately 40,000 distinct CDR3 sequences, approximately 6.2% of them seen only once. This specimen consisted of whole blood, obtained at baseline. These receptors came from an adult who was a healthcare worker with PCR-confirmed SARS-CoV-2 infection or an uninfected control (not recorded which). Each CDR3 is given with its conserved first and last residue. The D gene is left open where the match is weak. Clone size is not always given. Where it is, it says once, few, many or a class for expanded clones.

v_gene	d_gene	abundance	j_gene	CDR3aa	CDR3nt
TRBV6-5	NA	once	TRBJ2-5	CASSLSGMETQYF	TGTGCCAGCAGTTTGTCGGGTATGGAGACCCAGTACTTC
TRBV10-3	NA	few	TRBJ2-7	CAISTGPEQYF	TGTGCCATCAGTACCGGACCCGAGCAGTACTTC
TRBV11-2	TRBD1	many	TRBJ2-7	CASSLLETGAIEQYF	TGTGCCAGCAGCTTACTCGAGACAGGGGCGATAGAGCAGTACTTC
TRBV11-2	NA	few	TRBJ2-4	CASSPWAAGKNIQYF	TGTGCCAGCAGCCCTTGGGCCGCGGGCAAAAACATTCAGTACTTC
TRBV6-5	NA	NA	TRBJ2-3	CASRKYGYGTDTQYF	TGTGCCAGCAGAAAATACGGATACGGCACAGATACGCAGTATTTT
TRBV3-1	NA	NA	TRBJ1-5	CASSQNREPQHF	TGTGCCAGCAGCCAAAACCGAGAGCCCCAGCATTTT
TRBV16	TRBD1	many	TRBJ1-1	CASSPRQGLNTEAFF	TGTGCCAGCAGCCCCCGACAGGGGCTAAACACTGAAGCTTTCTTT
TRBV28	NA	NA	TRBJ2-3	CASREGTDTQYF	TGTGCCAGCAGAGAGGGCACAGATACGCAGTATTTT
TRBV25-1	NA	many	TRBJ2-7	CASSESRGGEQYF	TGTGCCAGCAGTGAATCGCGGGGTGGGGAGCAGTACTTC
TRBV15	NA	few	TRBJ1-1	CATSRDGRNTEAFF	TGTGCCACCAGCAGAGATGGGAGGAACACTGAAGCTTTCTTT
TRBV30	NA	many	TRBJ1-1	CAWNSNTEAFF	TGTGCCTGGAACTCGAACACTGAAGCTTTCTTT
TRBV6-6	TRBD1	few	TRBJ2-7	CASRGLGNHRGINEQYF	TGTGCCAGTAGGGGGTTGGGGAACCACAGGGGAATCAACGAGCAGTACTTC
TRBV7-8	TRBD1	many	TRBJ2-4	CASSLRDSKNIQYF	TGTGCCAGCAGCTTAAGGGACAGCAAAAACATTCAGTACTTC
TRBV6-1	NA	many	TRBJ1-4	CASSDHPTGYNEKLFF	TGTGCCAGCAGTGACCACCCAACGGGGTATAATGAAAAACTGTTTTTT
TRBV7-2	NA	many	TRBJ2-1	CASSLDWGEPAPEGQFF	TGTGCCAGCAGCTTAGACTGGGGGGAACCAGCACCAGAGGGGCAGTTCTTC
TRBV7-6	NA	NA	TRBJ1-4	CASSVMAGATNEKLFF	TGTGCCAGCAGCGTAATGGCAGGTGCAACTAATGAAAAACTGTTTTTT
TRBV6-1	TRBD2	many	TRBJ2-3	CASSEAGGRDTQYF	TGTGCCAGCAGTGAAGCGGGGGGGAGGGATACGCAGTATTTT
TRBV6-2/TRBV6-3	NA	NA	TRBJ1-5	CASTGPASNQPQHF	TGTGCCAGCACGGGACCGGCTAGCAATCAGCCCCAGCATTTT
TRBV5-1	NA	NA	TRBJ1-2	CASSLGSPGRDGYTF	TGCGCCAGCAGCCTAGGGAGCCCCGGGAGGGATGGCTACACCTTC
TRBV29-1	NA	few	TRBJ2-7	CSVRDGEQYF	TGCAGCGTTCGCGACGGTGAGCAGTACTTC
TRBV20-1	NA	many	TRBJ1-3	CSAPMGDARHGHTIYF	TGCAGTGCCCCCATGGGAGATGCCAGGCACGGGCACACCATATATTTT
TRBV7-3	NA	few	TRBJ1-6	CASSYDGYNSPLHF	TGTGCCAGCAGCTACGACGGTTATAATTCACCCCTCCACTTT
TRBV29-1	TRBD1	few	TRBJ2-7	CSQGQGESRGQNYEQYF	TGCAGCCAAGGACAGGGTGAGAGCCGAGGGCAAAACTACGAGCAGTACTTC
TRBV4-2	NA	many	TRBJ2-1	CASSQAGKGQQFF	TGTGCCAGCAGCCAAGCGGGGAAGGGGCAGCAGTTCTTC
TRBV4-2	NA	NA	TRBJ1-1	CASSQDRIRGVAFF	TGTGCCAGCAGCCAAGATCGGATTAGAGGGGTAGCTTTCTTT
TRBV25-1	NA	NA	TRBJ1-2	CASSKGDRINYGYTF	TGTGCCAGCAGTAAAGGAGACAGGATAAACTATGGCTACACCTTC
TRBV28	TRBD1	many	TRBJ2-5	CASSLPRSGTGGRETQYF	TGTGCCAGCAGTCTTCCTAGATCCGGGACAGGGGGACGAGAGACCCAGTACTTC
TRBV7-2	NA	many	TRBJ2-3	CASSLAPTNTDTQYF	TGTGCCAGCAGCTTAGCGCCCACAAACACAGATACGCAGTATTTT
TRBV6-2/TRBV6-3	NA	few	TRBJ2-5	CASSYGTPTDYQETQYF	TGTGCCAGCAGTTACGGGACACCGACTGATTACCAAGAGACCCAGTACTTC
TRBV6-6	NA	medium-sized	TRBJ2-1	CASKLGGGPGNEQFF	TGTGCCAGCAAGCTAGGAGGGGGCCCGGGTAATGAGCAGTTCTTC
TRBV30	TRBD2	many	TRBJ2-7	CAWSGREAGEQYF	TGTGCCTGGAGTGGACGGGAGGCTGGCGAGCAGTACTTC
TRBV7-7	NA	many	TRBJ2-5	CASSSGPQETQYF	TGTGCTAGCAGCTCGGGACCACAAGAGACCCAGTACTTC
TRBV10-3	NA	NA	TRBJ1-2	CATGAGYYGYTF	TGTGCCACCGGGGCCGGGTACTATGGCTACACCTTC
TRBV18	TRBD1	many	TRBJ2-7	CASSSGTATYEQYF	TGTGCCAGCTCATCTGGGACAGCCACCTACGAGCAGTACTTC
TRBV20-1	TRBD1	NA	TRBJ1-4	CSAARTGSNEKLFF	TGCAGTGCTGCAAGGACAGGGTCTAATGAAAAACTGTTTTTT
TRBV9	NA	few	TRBJ2-2	CASSLLATGELFF	TGTGCCAGCAGCCTTCTGGCCACCGGGGAGCTGTTTTTT
TRBV6-2/TRBV6-3	NA	NA	TRBJ2-7	CASSSFGLSEQYF	TGTGCCAGCAGTTCTTTTGGGCTAAGCGAGCAGTACTTC
TRBV5-1	NA	many	TRBJ1-1	CASSFRDRSYLNTEAFF	TGCGCCAGCAGCTTCCGGGACCGCTCATACCTGAACACTGAAGCTTTCTTT
TRBV20-1	NA	few	TRBJ2-6	CSARGPNVLTF	TGCAGTGCTAGAGGACCTAACGTCCTGACTTTC
TRBV11-3	NA	few	TRBJ1-5	CASSLAVTELHQPQHF	TGTGCCAGCAGCTTAGCCGTAACGGAACTCCATCAGCCCCAGCATTTT
TRBV18	NA	few	TRBJ2-3	CASSQRGGLLTTDTQYF	TGTGCCAGCTCCCAGAGGGGAGGACTCCTGACCACAGATACGCAGTATTTT
TRBV4-3	NA	many	TRBJ1-5	CASSQEARGSQPQHF	TGCGCCAGCAGCCAAGAGGCCCGGGGGAGTCAGCCCCAGCATTTT
TRBV4-1	NA	many	TRBJ2-1	CASSQVDIAGNEQFF	TGCGCCAGCAGCCAAGTGGATATAGCAGGGAATGAGCAGTTCTTC
TRBV6-2/TRBV6-3	TRBD1	many	TRBJ2-2	CASSSLRGLNTGELFF	TGTGCCAGCAGTTCTCTGAGGGGGCTGAACACCGGGGAGCTGTTTTTT
TRBV11-1	NA	NA	TRBJ2-1	CASRSGGSYNEQFF	TGTGCCAGCAGGTCTGGTGGGTCCTACAATGAGCAGTTCTTC
TRBV30	NA	many	TRBJ2-3	CAWKERGGGTDTQYF	TGTGCCTGGAAGGAGAGAGGAGGGGGAACAGATACGCAGTATTTT
TRBV18	TRBD1	many	TRBJ1-1	CASSPLGTVLGDTEAFF	TGTGCCAGCTCACCTCTCGGGACAGTCTTGGGTGACACTGAAGCTTTCTTT
TRBV14	NA	many	TRBJ2-7	CASSPGDVNSYEQYF	TGTGCCAGCAGCCCTGGTGACGTAAACTCCTACGAGCAGTACTTC